The 16 T cell receptor beta chains given below trace back to one sample, sequenced in a study of blood T cell repertoires in COVID-19. Data came from immunoSEQ multiplex PCR; TCRdb stores just in-frame clones and leaves some out. Of approximately 120,000 clones in the sample, more than 80% are singletons; the top ten hold about 3.3%. Sequenced sample: peripheral blood. These receptors were collected from a woman of 80 years or more with COVID-19, enrolled during active disease.

V is TRBV9 and J is TRBJ1-1, with TRBD1 as a possible D gene (6 bases). The ends were cut back, 3 bases at V and 7 bases at J, with 13 bases in the middle. From germline, CDR1 is SGDLS and CDR2 YYNGEE. CDR3 length equals 13 residues. CDR3 loop: CASSGQVSHEAFF. The CDR3 DNA sequence: TGTGCCAGCAGCGGACAGGTTTCGCATGAAGCTTTCTTT.

The chain employs TRBV4-3 and TRBJ1-1, with D maybe TRBD1 (5 bases). Germline loops: CDR1 LGHNA, CDR2 YSLEER. The CDR3 runs to 15 residues. V lost 1 base and J 4 bases, leaving 13 bases between the germline ends. Here the CDR3 DNA reads TGCGCCAGCAGCCAAGGATCCGCAGGGCTCACTGAAGCTTTCTTT. This encodes CASSQGSAGLTEAFF.

The V and J genes are TRBV27 and TRBJ2-1, with TRBD1 matching over 9 bases. Germline loops: CDR1 MNHEY, CDR2 SMNVEV (reference sequence). The length of the CDR3 is 16 residues. The J segment lost 8 bases and the V segment lost 5 bases, leaving 13 bases of the junction unmatched. This CDR3 reads CASSRNTGTGYHEQFF. The CDR3 DNA reads as TGTGCCAGCAGTCGGAATACCGGGACAGGGTACCATGAGCAGTTCTTC.

J is TRBJ1-4 and V is TRBV25-1; no firm D call. Trimming stripped 3 bases from V and 8 bases from J, with 10 bases between. CDR3 size: 13 residues. Germline V gene data show CDR1 as MGHDK and CDR2 as SYGVNS. The CDR3 protein is CASSEQNSEKLFF. CDR3 sequence (DNA): TGTGCCAGCAGTGAGCAGAATTCGGAAAAACTGTTTTTT.

The J gene is TRBJ1-1, the V gene TRBV6-5; 8 nucleotides line up with TRBD1. V was pared by 6 bases and J by 2 bases, with 5 bases of the junction left unmatched. The CDR3 runs to 14 residues. The V gene's germline CDR1 is MNHEY and CDR2 SVGAGI. CDR3: CASSQDRANTEAFF. As DNA, the CDR3 is TGTGCCAGCAGCCAGGACAGGGCTAACACTGAAGCTTTCTTT.

This clone was counted only a few times. The chain uses TRBV28 and TRBJ2-2, with 11 nucleotides matching TRBD2. After removal of 6 bases from V and 5 bases from J, the junction contained 5 bases not matched to a gene. The germline V gene has CDR1 MDHEN and CDR2 SYDVKM. CDR3 length: 15 amino acids. The CDR3 loop reads CASRGTSGRTGELFF. CDR3 sequence (DNA): TGTGCCAGCAGGGGGACTAGCGGACGGACCGGGGAGCTGTTTTTT.

The chain carries TRBV14 and TRBJ2-1; maybe TRBD1 (6 bases). The V gene lost 4 bases and the J gene lost 13 bases, with 20 bases spanning the gap. Germline CDR1 SGHDN, CDR2 FVKESK. The CDR3 runs to 14 residues. CDR3 sequence: CASSLDLFWTVQFF. In DNA form, the CDR3 reads TGTGCCAGCAGCCTAGACCTTTTTTGGACAGTACAGTTCTTC.

The chain recombines TRBV6-2 or TRBV6-3 with TRBJ1-5, with 10 bases identical to TRBD1. The CDR3 contains 16 residues. Germline lookup yields CDR1 MNHEY and CDR2 SVGEGT. V was pared by 6 bases and J by 3 bases, with 8 bases of the junction left unmatched. Written as DNA, the CDR3 is TGTGCCAGCAGCTCGGGACAGGGGAGCGACAATCAGCCCCAGCATTTT. Residues: CASSSGQGSDNQPQHF.

J is TRBJ2-2 and V is TRBV5-1, with 8 bases matching TRBD1. The CDR3 has 18 amino acids. The V gene end was trimmed by 0 bases and the J gene end by 1 base; junction bases not matched to a gene: 8. The germline gives CDR1 SGHRS, CDR2 YFSETQ. DNA of the CDR3: TGCGCCAGCAGCTTGGCAGGGGGCGCAAACAGGAACACCGGGGAGCTGTTTTTT. Protein: CASSLAGGANRNTGELFF.

The sample holds one count of this clone. The chain carries TRBV7-9 and TRBJ2-7; TRBD2 matches at 12 bases. Looked up from germline, CDR1 is SEHNR and CDR2 is FQNEAQ (reference sequence). V lost 1 base, J lost 4 bases, and 11 bases stayed unmatched. The CDR3 loop spans 18 amino acids. The CDR3 sequence: CASSLGTPTSGRLYEQYF. The CDR3 DNA is TGTGCCAGCAGCTTAGGGACCCCTACTAGCGGGAGGTTGTACGAGCAGTACTTC.

This clone was recorded once. This sequence joins TRBV19 and TRBJ2-3, with TRBD2 matching 7 bases. Unmatched junction bases numbered 14, after V lost 7 bases and J lost 1 base. Germline CDR1 is LNHDA and CDR2 is SQIVND (reference sequence). CDR3 length: 17 amino acids. DNA of the CDR3: TGTGCCAGTACCTCACTAGCTAGCGGAGGGGGCACAGATACGCAGTATTTT. Protein: CASTSLASGGGTDTQYF.

This clone was detected only a few times. The J gene is TRBJ1-1, the V gene TRBV7-9, with a possible D match to TRBD1 (5 bases). The ends were cut back, 1 base at V and 7 bases at J, with 7 bases in the middle. This CDR3 comprises 12 residues. Germline V gene data show CDR1 as SEHNR and CDR2 as FQNEAQ (reference sequence). CDR3 in DNA: TGTGCCAGCAGCTTAGACCAGGGTGAAGCTTTCTTT. Translating gives CASSLDQGEAFF.

The chain is built from TRBV19 and TRBJ1-2, with TRBD1 matching 9 bases. The CDR3 is made up of 13 amino acids. The ends lost 4 bases at V and 5 bases at J; junction bases unmatched: 2. Per germline, CDR1 LNHDA and CDR2 SQIVND (reference sequence). CDR3 in amino acids: CASSTGTGYGYTF. The CDR3 DNA is TGTGCCAGTAGTACGGGGACAGGGTATGGCTACACCTTC. Full variable domain (outside the CDR3, taken from reference TRBV19 and TRBJ1-2): DGGITQSPKYLFRKEGQNVTLSCEQNLNHDAMYWYRQDPGQGLRLIYYSQIVNDFQKGDIAEGYSVSREKKESFPLTVTSAQKNPTAFYLCASSTGTGYGYTFGSGTRLTVV.

This clone appeared a single time. The V gene is TRBV19, the J gene TRBJ1-2; the D gene is possibly TRBD1 (6 bases). V was shortened by 1 base and J by 2 bases, with 17 bases between the two germline ends. Germline V lookup: CDR1 LNHDA, CDR2 SQIVND (reference sequence). This CDR3 contains 17 residues. Written as DNA, the CDR3 is TGTGCCAGTAGTATAGTCCAGGGGACAAGCTCAAACTATGGCTACACCTTC. Protein sequence: CASSIVQGTSSNYGYTF.

This chain connects TRBV7-8 to TRBJ2-7; TRBD1 aligns across 9 bases. Looked up from germline, CDR1 is SGHVS and CDR2 is FQNEAQ. This CDR3 is 15 amino acids long. J was trimmed by 4 bases and V by 4 bases; bases with no gene match: 8. As DNA, the CDR3 is TGTGCCAGCAGCTATAGGACAGGGGTGGGGTACGAGCAGTACTTC. It translates to CASSYRTGVGYEQYF.

The chain recombines TRBV5-4 with TRBJ2-7; TRBD1 matches 9 bases. From germline, CDR1 is SGHNT and CDR2 YYREEE (reference sequence). The V and J ends lost 4 bases and 6 bases, in that order; junction bases with no gene match: 8. The CDR3 contains 14 residues. The CDR3: CASSVDRGRSEQYF. In DNA, the CDR3 is TGTGCCAGCAGCGTGGACAGGGGAAGAAGCGAGCAGTACTTC.